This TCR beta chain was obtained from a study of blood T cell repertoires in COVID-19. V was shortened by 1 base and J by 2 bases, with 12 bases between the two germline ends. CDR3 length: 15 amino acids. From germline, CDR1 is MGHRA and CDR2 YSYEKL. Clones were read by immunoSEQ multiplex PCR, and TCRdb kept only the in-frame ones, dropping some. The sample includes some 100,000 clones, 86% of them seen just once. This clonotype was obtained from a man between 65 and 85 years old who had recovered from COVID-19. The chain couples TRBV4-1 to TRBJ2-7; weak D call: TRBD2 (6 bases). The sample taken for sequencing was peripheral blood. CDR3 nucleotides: TGCGCCAGCAGCCAAGCCGGGACTGGGGCCTACGAGCAGTACTTC. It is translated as CASSQAGTGAYEQYF.